Following are 19 T cell receptor beta chains from one sample sequenced in a study of blood T cells in healthy people across ages. Through a sample-barcoded 5' primer and a J-beta primer mix, a second PCR was run for 7 to 11 cycles. TCRdb reprocessed the 5' RACE reads via MiXCR and lists one record per CDR3 protein. The sample has about 670,000 distinct CDR3 sequences; over 40% are singletons. The sequenced sample consisted of blood. The receptors stem from a man aged 80 or over in good health.

The chain employs TRBV6-1 and TRBJ1-5; D is undetermined. The CDR3 extends over 13 amino acids. V was clipped by 7 bases and J by 5 bases, with 12 bases between them. CDR1 is MNHNS, CDR2 SASEGT, per germline. CDR3 nucleotides: TGTGCCAGCACCGTAGACATTCATCAGCCCCAGCATTTT. Protein: CASTVDIHQPQHF.

This chain uses TRBV13 with TRBJ1-6; D remains unclear. The V end lost 6 bases, the J end lost 4 bases, and 13 bases lay between the germline ends. This CDR3 contains 15 residues. The germline V gene has CDR1 PRHDT and CDR2 FYEKMQ (reference sequence). CDR3: CASRQKGGYNSPLHF. CDR3 sequence (DNA): TGTGCCAGCAGACAAAAGGGCGGTTATAATTCACCCCTCCACTTT.

This clonotype has only a few counts. V and J are TRBV5-1 and TRBJ2-3, with TRBD2 as a possible D gene (6 bases). Between the trimmed V and J ends, which lost 7 bases and 1 base, there was a span of 13 bases. The CDR3 totals 14 residues. CDR1 is SGHRS, CDR2 YFSETQ, per germline. The CDR3: CASGGAGGTDTQYF. CDR3 coding DNA: TGCGCCAGCGGAGGGGCCGGTGGCACAGATACGCAGTATTTT.

This clonotype has just one count. The chain has TRBV20-1 and TRBJ2-7; 11 bases align to TRBD2. This CDR3 spans 15 amino acids. Germline CDR1 and CDR2: DFQATT and SNEGSKA (reference sequence). Losses at the gene ends were 2 bases for V and 7 bases for J; bases not matched to a gene: 10. The CDR3 sequence: CSARIAGGPNNEQYF. The CDR3 DNA is TGCAGTGCTAGAATAGCGGGAGGGCCAAACAATGAGCAGTACTTC.

This clonotype came up a few times. V and J are TRBV11-3 and TRBJ2-3, with a weak D call TRBD2 (6 bases). CDR1 and CDR2 from the germline V gene are SGHNT and YENEEA. This CDR3 has 12 residues. V lost 3 bases to trimming and J lost 7 bases, with 8 bases between them. DNA of the CDR3: TGTGCCAGCAGCTTCGCGGGGCATACGCAGTATTTT. It is translated as CASSFAGHTQYF.

This chain joins TRBV6-2 or TRBV6-3 and TRBJ2-5; D may be TRBD1 or TRBD2 (5 bases each). The CDR3 is 15 amino acids. Trimming cost V 3 bases and J 11 bases, with 22 bases left between them. Germline values: CDR1 MNHEY, CDR2 SVGEGT. CDR3: CASSYLGVLGNEQYF. DNA for the CDR3: TGTGCCAGCAGTTATCTGGGGGTCCTAGGAAATGAGCAGTACTTC.

V is TRBV2 and J is TRBJ1-4; D gene unclear. The CDR3 covers 13 residues. In germline, CDR1 is SNHLY, CDR2 FYNNEI. Trimming left V 8 bases short and J 4 bases short, with 11 bases between. The CDR3 here is CASDEQFNEKLFF. The CDR3 DNA reads as TGTGCCAGCGACGAACAGTTTAATGAAAAACTGTTTTTT.

This clonotype showed up many times. The chain links TRBV28 to TRBJ2-7, with D hard to call. Trimming took off 5 bases at V and 3 bases at J, with 11 bases between the two ends. The CDR3 runs to 13 residues. Per germline, CDR1 MDHEN and CDR2 SYDVKM. The CDR3 nucleotides read TGTGCCAGCAGTGTGGGCATTCACTACGAGCAGTACTTC. It translates to CASSVGIHYEQYF.

The CDR3 DNA follows: TGCAGTGGGACGATAGATACGCAGTATTTT. Residues: CSGTIDTQYF. The chain carries TRBV20-1 and TRBJ2-3, with D uncertain. This CDR3 is 10 amino acids long. V was trimmed by 7 bases and J by 5 bases, leaving 7 bases between them. The germline gives CDR1 DFQATT, CDR2 SNEGSKA (reference sequence).

There are a few counts of this clonotype. The chain recombines TRBV13 with TRBJ2-7; tentative D call: TRBD1 (6 bases). V lost 4 bases to trimming and J lost 6 bases, with 16 bases between them. The CDR3 spans 14 residues. Germline V lookup: CDR1 PRHDT, CDR2 FYEKMQ (reference sequence). The CDR3 sequence is CASSSGTTVGEQYF. The CDR3 DNA follows: TGTGCCAGCAGCTCGGGGACAACGGTGGGCGAGCAGTACTTC.

The chain joins TRBV4-2 to TRBJ1-2; no clear D. Deletions cut 0 bases from V and 1 base from J, with 9 bases between. There are 15 residues in the CDR3. CDR1 is LGHNA and CDR2 is YNFKEQ in the germline V gene. DNA of the CDR3: TGTGCCAGCAGCCAAGATGACCGGGGTAACTATGGCTACACCTTC. This sequence encodes CASSQDDRGNYGYTF.

This clonotype was found once. This chain links TRBV30 with TRBJ2-3; TRBD1 matches at 8 bases. J lost 2 bases, V lost 2 bases, and 6 bases had no gene match. Germline V CDR1 and CDR2: GTSNPN, SVGIG (reference sequence). The CDR3 covers 15 residues. The CDR3 bases are TGTGCCTGGAGTATTCGGACAGGGAACACAGATACGCAGTATTTT. Protein: CAWSIRTGNTDTQYF.

Concerning this clonotype: The junction departs from the called germline gene at one end, perhaps through a read error. V usage is TRBV29-1 and J usage is TRBJ2-1, with 11 bases aligning to TRBD2. The CDR3 is made up of 15 amino acids. Germline CDR1 reads SQVTM; CDR2 reads ANQGSEA. The CDR3: CNVEPTSGSDNEQFF. DNA of the CDR3: TGCAACGTTGAACCAACTAGCGGGAGTGACAATGAGCAGTTCTTC.

The chain recombines TRBV27 with TRBJ2-7, with 8 bases identical to TRBD2. The closer fit of TRBJ2-5 to the DNA end suggests the J call may be wrong. The germline V gene encodes CDR1 MNHEY and CDR2 SMNVEV (reference sequence). This CDR3 is 13 amino acids long. The CDR3: CASRSSGGETQYF. The CDR3 DNA sequence: TGTGCCAGCAGATCAAGCGGGGGTGAGACCCAGTACTTC.

A remark on this clonotype: A much larger clone differs from this one at a single base, so this may be a read error. The rearrangement links TRBV6-2 or TRBV6-3 to TRBJ2-6, with a weak D call TRBD1 (6 bases). CDR3 length: 15 amino acids. CDR1 is MNHEY, CDR2 SVGEGT, per germline. CDR3 residues: CASKVQGAGADVLTF. In DNA, the CDR3 is TGTGCCAGCAAGGTACAGGGAGCTGGGGCCGACGTCCTGACTTTC.

This clonotype was observed a handful of times. The chain employs TRBV9 and TRBJ1-6, with 9 bases that match TRBD1. Looked up from germline, CDR1 is SGDLS and CDR2 is YYNGEE. CDR3 size: 15 residues. V shed 4 bases and J 8 bases; nucleotides not matched to a gene: 7. This CDR3 is CASSPGQGPDSPLHF. The CDR3, as DNA: TGTGCCAGCAGCCCGGGACAGGGACCGGATTCACCCCTCCACTTT.

This clonotype was observed at least ten times. The rearrangement links TRBV7-3 to TRBJ2-5, with a possible D match to TRBD1 (6 bases). The CDR3 runs 13 residues. Trimming cost V 3 bases and J 11 bases, with 16 bases left between them. Germline loops: CDR1 SGHTA, CDR2 FQGTGA. Written as DNA, the CDR3 is TGTGCCAGCAGCTTGGGGGCTCACAATGAGCAGTACTTC. Translation gives CASSLGAHNEQYF.

The chain joins TRBV6-2 or TRBV6-3 to TRBJ2-3, with a possible D match to TRBD2 (6 bases). This CDR3 is 12 amino acids long. The V and J ends lost 2 bases and 7 bases respectively, with 7 bases between them. Germline loops: CDR1 MNHEY, CDR2 SVGEGT. The CDR3 coding sequence is TGTGCCAGCAGTTACGGGGGGAATACGCAGTATTTT. It specifies CASSYGGNTQYF.

This clonotype was counted a few times. The rearrangement links TRBV12-3 or TRBV12-4 to TRBJ2-7; 8 nucleotides line up with TRBD1. There are 14 residues in the CDR3. V shed 4 bases, J shed 1 base, and the junction held 3 bases outside the gene matches. The CDR3 bases are TGTGCCAGCAGTTGGACAGGGAGGTCCTACGAGCAGTACTTC. Encoded protein: CASSWTGRSYEQYF.